Presented here are 27 T cell receptor beta chains from one specimen sequenced in a study of blood T cell repertoires in COVID-19. Profiling relied on immunoSEQ multiplex PCR, and the TCRdb table lists in-frame clones only, not all of them. This sample has hundreds of thousands of clones, with 88% found just once. What was sequenced was peripheral blood. The receptor set was obtained from a woman aged 45-59 years with COVID-19, enrolled during active disease.

This chain joins TRBV2 and TRBJ1-2; possible D gene TRBD1, 5 bases. Germline CDR1 and CDR2: SNHLY and FYNNEI. V was pared by 8 bases and J by 3 bases, with 19 bases between. There are 15 residues in the CDR3. The CDR3 region is CASGAPKGNDYGYTF. The CDR3 region has the DNA TGTGCCAGCGGAGCCCCCAAGGGGAACGACTATGGCTACACCTTC.

This clone has just one count. The CDR3 region has the DNA TGCGCCAGCAGCCGAGGGACTACTGGGGCCAACGTCCTGACTTTC. As protein: CASSRGTTGANVLTF. The V call is TRBV5-1, the J call TRBJ2-6; 7 bases match TRBD2. The CDR3 is 15 amino acids. Germline V CDR1 and CDR2: SGHRS, YFSETQ. J lost 2 bases, V lost 4 bases, and 3 bases had no gene match.

This clone was found a few times. J is TRBJ1-2 and V is TRBV6-6, with 9 bases aligning to TRBD1. The CDR3 is 11 amino acids. Germline V lookup: CDR1 MNHNY, CDR2 SVGAGI (reference sequence). The CDR3 nucleotides read TGTGCAACACAGGGGGCTCGTGGCTACACCTTC. This gives the protein CATQGARGYTF.

The chain uses TRBV18 and TRBJ1-5; D is perhaps TRBD1 (5 bases). The germline CDR1 and CDR2 sequences are KGHSH and LQKENI. The CDR3 totals 15 residues. Deletions cut 3 bases from V and 3 bases from J, with 12 bases between. Here the CDR3 DNA reads TGTGCCAGCTCACCGGTGGGGGGTGACAATCAGCCCCAGCATTTT. It codes for CASSPVGGDNQPQHF.

J is TRBJ1-4 and V is TRBV15, with TRBD1 matching 8 bases. This CDR3 is built from 16 residues. The germline CDR1 and CDR2 sequences are LNHNV and YYDKDF (reference sequence). J was trimmed by 1 base and V by 5 bases; bases with no gene match: 6. CDR3 DNA sequence: TGTGCCACCAGCGGGGACAGGAGTGGAACTAATGAAAAACTGTTTTTT. Residues: CATSGDRSGTNEKLFF. The complete variable domain, with remaining parts taken from reference TRBV15 and TRBJ1-4, reads DAMVIQNPRYQVTQFGKPVTLSCSQTLNHNVMYWYQQKSSQAPKLLFHYYDKDFNNEADTPDNFQSRRPNTSFCFLDIRSPGLGDTAMYLCATSGDRSGTNEKLFFGSGTQLSVL.

Only a few counts were recorded for this clone. J is TRBJ1-5 and V is TRBV5-1; 7 bases fit TRBD1. V shed 4 bases, J shed 5 bases, and the junction held 12 bases outside the gene matches. The germline gives CDR1 SGHRS, CDR2 YFSETQ. The CDR3 extends over 16 amino acids. This chain's CDR3 is CASSPFAGGGDQPQHF. The CDR3 nucleotides are TGCGCCAGCAGCCCCTTCGCAGGAGGGGGCGATCAGCCCCAGCATTTT.

A remark on this clone: Other DNA variants within this sample encode the same CDR3. The CDR3 DNA is TGTGCCAGCAGCCAAGCGGGGGTCACTGAAGCTTTCTTT. It yields the protein CASSQAGVTEAFF. This chain uses TRBV3-1 (or the pseudogene TRBV3-2) with TRBJ1-1; D perhaps matches TRBD1 (5 bases). The CDR3 is 13 residues long. Trimming removed 1 base from V and 4 bases from J, with 7 bases in between. Germline lookup yields CDR1 LGHDT and CDR2 YNNKEL (reference sequence).

The chain joins TRBV20-1 to TRBJ1-1, with a weak D call TRBD1 (5 bases). CDR3 size: 11 residues. Germline V gene sequence: CDR1 DFQATT, CDR2 SNEGSKA (reference sequence). Trimming cost V 6 bases and J 7 bases, with 12 bases left between them. CDR3 loop: CSAQVTVEAFF. The CDR3 DNA sequence: TGCAGTGCCCAGGTGACAGTTGAAGCTTTCTTT.

The V and J genes are TRBV11-3 and TRBJ1-1, with 8 bases identical to TRBD1. The CDR3 has 15 amino acids. Looked up from germline, CDR1 is SGHNT and CDR2 is YENEEA. Germline trimming cut 0 bases from V and 5 bases from J; bases unmatched to any gene: 5. The CDR3 sequence: CASSLDRQGITEAFF. The CDR3 DNA reads TGTGCCAGCAGCTTAGATCGACAGGGGATAACTGAAGCTTTCTTT.

This chain joins TRBV12-5 and TRBJ1-2, with D uncertain. Germline-derived CDR1 and CDR2 are LGHNT and FRNRAP. This CDR3 is 16 amino acids long. V was trimmed by 0 bases and J by 2 bases, leaving 13 bases between them. The DNA of the CDR3 is TGTGCTAGTGGTTTGGTAATGGGGAGAGGGAACTATGGCTACACCTTC. This codes for CASGLVMGRGNYGYTF.

The chain joins TRBV6-5 to TRBJ1-6; D gene uncertain. V was cut by 8 bases and J by 7 bases, with 18 bases left in between. Per germline, CDR1 MNHEY and CDR2 SVGAGI. CDR3 length: 15 residues. CDR3: CASGWWRVENSPLHF. CDR3 coding DNA: TGTGCCAGCGGATGGTGGAGGGTAGAGAATTCACCCCTCCACTTT.

This clone was counted only a few times. This chain connects TRBV7-3 to TRBJ1-1; 8 bases line up with TRBD1. The CDR3 is made up of 16 amino acids. Unmatched junction bases numbered 9, after V lost 5 bases and J lost 1 base. Germline-derived CDR1 and CDR2 are SGHTA and FQGTGA. In DNA form, the CDR3 reads TGTGCCAGCAGCCCCTCCGACAGGGGCCCGAACACTGAAGCTTTCTTT. Translating it yields CASSPSDRGPNTEAFF.

This chain connects TRBV5-4 to TRBJ2-7, with 7 positions matching TRBD2. The CDR3 contains 14 residues. J lost 3 bases, V lost 4 bases, and 7 bases had no gene match. From germline, CDR1 is SGHNT and CDR2 YYREEE (reference sequence). CDR3 loop: CASSNPSGDYEQYF. CDR3 DNA: TGTGCCAGCAGCAACCCCAGCGGGGACTACGAGCAGTACTTC.

The genes are TRBV5-1 and TRBJ2-1; D might be TRBD2 (5 bases). Germline V gives CDR1 SGHRS, CDR2 YFSETQ. V lost 4 bases and J lost 7, with 12 bases in between. CDR3 length: 13 residues. CDR3 nucleotide sequence: TGCGCCAGCAGCCCGGGCCGGGGAAATGAGCAGTTCTTC. Protein: CASSPGRGNEQFF.

This rearrangement joins TRBV5-1 to TRBJ2-7, with D hard to call. The CDR3 is 13 residues long. Germline CDR1 and CDR2: SGHRS and YFSETQ. V lost 4 bases, J lost 1 base, and 9 bases lay in between. The CDR3 is CASSESGSYEQYF. CDR3 coding DNA: TGCGCCAGCAGCGAATCCGGGTCCTACGAGCAGTACTTC.

CDR3 sequence reads: CASRSRVTTEAFF. CDR3 nucleotides: TGCGCCAGCAGGAGCAGGGTCACCACTGAAGCTTTCTTT. The V call is TRBV10-2, the J call TRBJ1-1; D may be TRBD1 (5 bases). This CDR3 comprises 13 residues. V shed 6 bases and J shed 4 bases, with 12 bases lying between them. CDR1 is WSHSY, CDR2 SAAADI, per germline.

The V gene is TRBV9, the J gene TRBJ1-3; 9 nucleotides match TRBD1. The CDR3 spans 16 residues. Germline assignment: CDR1 SGDLS and CDR2 YYNGEE. V lost 4 bases to trimming and J lost 4 bases; unmatched junction nucleotides: 9. The DNA for the CDR3 is TGTGCCAGCAGCACCGGACAGGGGACGGAAGGAAACACCATATATTTT. Its translation is CASSTGQGTEGNTIYF.

This clone has a single count. CDR3 DNA sequence: TGTGCCAGCAGCACCCGACGGGACACTGAAGCTTTCTTT. This sequence encodes CASSTRRDTEAFF. This chain joins TRBV9 and TRBJ1-1; no clear D gene. This CDR3 comprises 13 residues. Germline CDR1 and CDR2: SGDLS and YYNGEE. Trimming removed 4 bases from V and 3 bases from J, with 10 bases in between.

The gene calls are TRBV10-2 and TRBJ1-2; D may be TRBD1 (5 bases). Deletions cut 0 bases from V and 8 bases from J, with 16 bases between. This CDR3 has 15 amino acids. Germline loops: CDR1 WSHSY, CDR2 SAAADI. CDR3 sequence reads: CASSESLAGLAGYTF. The CDR3 coding sequence is TGCGCCAGCAGTGAGTCGTTGGCAGGGTTGGCGGGCTACACCTTC.

The chain recombines TRBV20-1 with TRBJ2-1, with D possibly matching TRBD2 (5 bases). The CDR3 totals 12 residues. Germline V lookup: CDR1 DFQATT, CDR2 SNEGSKA (reference sequence). V was trimmed by 3 bases and J by 8 bases, leaving 11 bases between them. CDR3 in DNA: TGCAGTGCTAGTCCGGGAAGGCATGAGCAGTTCTTC. Encoded protein: CSASPGRHEQFF.

In regard to this clone: At the DNA level, this CDR3 is encoded by other sequences in the same sample as well. J is TRBJ1-1 and V is TRBV5-1; no reliable D call. Trimming left V 5 bases short and J 1 base short, with 9 bases between. The CDR3 runs to 13 residues. CDR1 SGHRS and CDR2 YFSETQ come from the germline V gene. Written as DNA, the CDR3 is TGCGCCAGCAGTTATACAGCGAACACTGAAGCTTTCTTT. Protein: CASSYTANTEAFF.

The chain employs TRBV19 and TRBJ2-3; 10 bases map to TRBD2. Unmatched junction bases numbered 8, after V lost 4 bases and J lost 1 base. Germline CDR1 reads LNHDA; CDR2 reads SQIVND (reference sequence). The CDR3 totals 17 residues. The CDR3 loop is CASSTAPLAGGTDTQYF. The CDR3 DNA sequence: TGTGCCAGTAGTACCGCCCCCCTAGCGGGGGGCACAGATACGCAGTATTTT.

The genes are TRBV18 and TRBJ1-1, with a tentative D call TRBD1 (5 bases). The CDR3 runs 14 residues. V was shortened by 0 bases and J by 5 bases, with 10 bases between the two germline ends. Germline lookup yields CDR1 KGHSH and CDR2 LQKENI. Here the CDR3 reads CASSPPMRGTEAFF. CDR3 nucleotide sequence: TGTGCCAGCTCACCACCGATGCGGGGGACTGAAGCTTTCTTT.

Comments on this clone: Other nucleotide sequences in the sample specify the same CDR3. V usage is TRBV3-1 (or the pseudogene TRBV3-2) and J usage is TRBJ2-7; TRBD1 matches at 11 bases. Germline trimming cut 8 bases from V and 0 bases from J; bases unmatched to any gene: 0. The CDR3 extends over 13 amino acids. Germline CDR1 reads LGHDT; CDR2 reads YNNKEL (reference sequence). The CDR3 DNA reads TGTGCCAGCGGGACAGGGGGCTCCTACGAGCAGTACTTC. Amino acid sequence: CASGTGGSYEQYF.

V gene TRBV27 combines with J gene TRBJ1-2; 7 nucleotides align to TRBD1. CDR1 is MNHEY and CDR2 is SMNVEV in the germline V gene (reference sequence). The CDR3 is 13 residues long. With V trimmed by 8 bases and J by 6 bases, 9 bases remained unmatched. CDR3 residues: CASGSGQSDGYTF. The CDR3 nucleotides are TGTGCCAGCGGTTCGGGACAGTCGGATGGCTACACCTTC.

This rearrangement joins TRBV29-1 to TRBJ2-1, with TRBD2 matching over 9 bases. J gave up 5 bases and V 6 bases, and 5 bases lay outside the gene matches. The CDR3 contains 13 residues. Germline lookup yields CDR1 SQVTM and CDR2 ANQGSEA. CDR3 nucleotides: TGCAGCGTCCTAGCGGGGATAAACAATGAGCAGTTCTTC. It specifies CSVLAGINNEQFF.

The J gene is TRBJ2-3, the V gene TRBV6-6; TRBD2 aligns across 10 bases. Trimming removed 5 bases from V and 0 bases from J; junction bases left unmatched: 14. The germline gives CDR1 MNHNY, CDR2 SVGAGI (reference sequence). This CDR3 is built from 19 residues. For the CDR3, the DNA is TGTGCCAGCAGTCCGACCAAGCGGGGGGGCCCCCTTAGCACAGATACGCAGTATTTT. The encoded protein is CASSPTKRGGPLSTDTQYF.